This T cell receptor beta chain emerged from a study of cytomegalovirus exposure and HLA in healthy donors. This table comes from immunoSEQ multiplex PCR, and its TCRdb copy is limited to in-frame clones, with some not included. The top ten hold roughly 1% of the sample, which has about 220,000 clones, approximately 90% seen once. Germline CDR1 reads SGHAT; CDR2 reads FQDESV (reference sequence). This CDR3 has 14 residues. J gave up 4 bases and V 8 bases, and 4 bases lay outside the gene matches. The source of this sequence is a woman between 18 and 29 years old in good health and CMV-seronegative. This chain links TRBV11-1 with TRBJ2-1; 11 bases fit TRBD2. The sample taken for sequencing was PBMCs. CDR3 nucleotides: TGTGCCAGCCAAGGGACTAGCGGATACAATGAGCAGTTCTTC. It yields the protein CASQGTSGYNEQFF.